This T cell receptor beta chain derives from a study of identifying expanded T cells in peripheral blood. On this clone: The antigen remains unidentified.

Using immunoSEQ multiplex PCR, the repertoire was profiled, and TCRdb retains in-frame clones only, with some absent. The sample includes roughly 78,000 clones, roughly nine tenths seen only once; the top ten take 3% to 3.5%. V lost 3 bases, J lost 1 base, and 13 bases lay in between. Per germline, CDR1 SGHAT and CDR2 FQNNGV. The CDR3 extends over 15 amino acids. No infections or other immune events were documented during collection. General study points: Technical replicates showed roughly 1.2 changed clones; two weeks about 16.4; four weeks 19. Two-week clone count variance significantly increased as total template count grew.

This TCR was recovered from a person aged 18 to 75 in good health. This rearrangement joins TRBV11-2 to TRBJ2-7, with a weak D call TRBD1 (7 bases). Specimen: blood. CDR3 in amino acids: CASSFAGGISYEQYF. The CDR3 region has the DNA TGTGCCAGCAGCTTTGCAGGGGGGATATCCTACGAGCAGTACTTC.